What follows are 11 T cell receptor beta chains derived from one specimen sequenced in a study of OX40 agonist ivuxolimab in advanced cancers. Assay: immunoSEQ multiplex PCR; the TCRdb copy retains only in-frame clones and omits some. Seen here are approximately 34,000 clones, 65% to 90% observed once, and the top ten hold over 1.3%. The specimen comprised CD4+ or CD8+ T cells sorted from blood, sampled in a trial of the OX40 agonist ivuxolimab. All receptors come from an adult with an advanced solid tumor such as melanoma, head and neck, liver or kidney cancer.

This clone appeared a few times. The chain carries TRBV19 and TRBJ1-2; no firm D call. The CDR3 sequence is 14 residues long. CDR1 is LNHDA and CDR2 is SQIVND in the germline V gene (reference sequence). The V gene lost 5 bases and the J gene lost 2 bases, with 12 bases spanning the gap. CDR3 bases: TGTGCCAGTAGTCGTAACAGAGCAAACTATGGCTACACCTTC. Encoded protein: CASSRNRANYGYTF. Complete variable domain (other parts from reference TRBV19 and TRBJ1-2): DGGITQSPKYLFRKEGQNVTLSCEQNLNHDAMYWYRQDPGQGLRLIYYSQIVNDFQKGDIAEGYSVSREKKESFPLTVTSAQKNPTAFYLCASSRNRANYGYTFGSGTRLTVV.

The chain employs TRBV6-6 and TRBJ1-4; 9 bases fit TRBD1. With V trimmed by 8 bases and J by 0 bases, 7 bases remained unmatched. The CDR3 sequence is 16 residues long. CDR1 MNHNY and CDR2 SVGAGI come from the germline V gene (reference sequence). CDR3 in amino acids: CASRDRATATNEKLFF. In DNA, the CDR3 is TGTGCCAGCCGGGACAGGGCAACTGCAACTAATGAAAAACTGTTTTTT.

The chain carries TRBV9 and TRBJ2-3, with a tentative D call TRBD1 (6 bases). There are 13 residues in the CDR3. Trimming removed 7 bases from V and 2 bases from J, with 11 bases in between. CDR1 and CDR2 (germline): SGDLS, YYNGEE. In nucleotides, the CDR3 is TGTGCCAGCGAGACAGGCGACACAGATACGCAGTATTTT. Protein product: CASETGDTDTQYF. The complete variable domain, with remaining parts taken from reference TRBV9 and TRBJ2-3, reads DSGVTQTPKHLITATGQRVTLRCSPRSGDLSVYWYQQSLDQGLQFLIQYYNGEERAKGNILERFSAQQFPDLHSELNLSSLELGDSALYFCASETGDTDTQYFGPGTRLTVL.

This clone occurred a few times. This chain links TRBV5-1 with TRBJ1-2; tentative D call: TRBD1 (5 bases). V lost 4 bases, J lost 4 bases, and 11 bases lay in between. In germline, CDR1 is SGHRS, CDR2 YFSETQ. The CDR3 runs 13 residues. The CDR3 reads CASSQDTTYGYTF. The CDR3 DNA sequence: TGCGCCAGCAGCCAGGACACCACCTATGGCTACACCTTC.

This sequence joins TRBV1 and TRBJ2-7; whether TRBD1, the table's D call, matches the DNA was not checked. TRBV1 is assigned pseudogene status. This CDR3 region has 18 residues. The CDR3 here is CTSSQDPSPGQEAYEQYF. For the CDR3, the DNA is TGCACCAGCAGCCAAGATCCGTCGCCGGGACAGGAGGCGTACGAGCAGTACTTC.

This chain joins TRBV6-1 and TRBJ1-4; D perhaps matches TRBD1 (5 bases). The CDR3 contains 19 residues. V lost 1 base to trimming and J lost 0 bases, with 18 bases between them. CDR1 and CDR2 (germline): MNHNS, SASEGT. CDR3 nucleotides: TGTGCCAGCAGTGAAGGCCCTTTCAGGGTTGGGTCAACTAATGAAAAACTGTTTTTT. The encoded protein is CASSEGPFRVGSTNEKLFF.

The J gene is TRBJ2-5, the V gene TRBV7-2, with 9 nucleotides matching TRBD1. Germline lookup yields CDR1 SGHTA and CDR2 FQGNSA. The CDR3 totals 18 residues. The ends lost 4 bases at V and 2 bases at J; junction bases unmatched: 14. The CDR3 nucleotides read TGTGCCAGCAGCTCCCGCCGTCGGACAGGGGCGCCACAAGAGACCCAGTACTTC. It is translated as CASSSRRRTGAPQETQYF.

The V gene is TRBV5-6, the J gene TRBJ1-6; 9 nucleotides match TRBD1. J lost 1 base, V lost 4 bases, and 9 bases had no gene match. The germline gives CDR1 SGHDT, CDR2 YYEEEE. The CDR3 covers 18 residues. The CDR3 protein is CASSQQGAAGSYNSPLHF. The CDR3 bases are TGTGCCAGCAGCCAACAGGGGGCTGCAGGTTCCTATAATTCACCCCTCCACTTT. Based on the CDR3 plus reference TRBV5-6 and TRBJ1-6, the full variable domain is DAGVTQSPTHLIKTRGQQVTLRCSPKSGHDTVSWYQQALGQGPQFIFQYYEEEERQRGNFPDRFSGHQFPNYSSELNVNALLLGDSALYLCASSQQGAAGSYNSPLHFGNGTRLTVT.

This clone has more than one count but fewer than ten. This sequence joins TRBV4-2 and TRBJ2-1, with TRBD1 matching over 10 bases. Trimming cost V 0 bases and J 4 bases; bases outside gene matches: 3. The CDR3 totals 16 residues. The V gene's germline CDR1 is LGHNA and CDR2 YNFKEQ. CDR3 residues: CASSQDWDRGYNEQFF. Here the CDR3 DNA reads TGTGCCAGCAGCCAAGATTGGGACAGGGGATACAATGAGCAGTTCTTC.

The V gene is TRBV18, the J gene TRBJ1-4, with no clear D. V lost 2 bases and J lost 0, with 10 bases in between. Germline CDR1 and CDR2: KGHSH and LQKENI. CDR3 size: 16 residues. The CDR3 sequence: CASSPKTVATNEKLFF. The CDR3 region has the DNA TGTGCCAGCTCACCAAAAACGGTGGCAACTAATGAAAAACTGTTTTTT.

The J gene is TRBJ1-1, the V gene TRBV25-1, with TRBD1 identical over 9 bases. Unmatched junction bases numbered 3, after V lost 4 bases and J lost 3 bases. The CDR3 is made up of 14 amino acids. Germline V gives CDR1 MGHDK, CDR2 SYGVNS. DNA of the CDR3: TGTGCCAGCAGTGGTTACAGGGGGCACACTGAAGCTTTCTTT. Translation gives CASSGYRGHTEAFF.